The 2 T cell receptor beta chains given below trace back to one sample, sequenced in a study of cytomegalovirus exposure and HLA in healthy donors. In the PCR, 60 Vbeta and 13 Jbeta primers were used. Repertoires were generated with immunoSEQ multiplex PCR, while TCRdb's copy carries only in-frame clones and drops some. The sample table sets out fewer than 150,000 clones. Sequencing input: PBMCs. These TCRs come from a man aged 35 to 55 in good health and CMV-seronegative.

This chain joins TRBV9 and TRBJ1-2; the match to TRBD1 covers 8 bases. This CDR3 has 18 residues. In germline, CDR1 is SGDLS, CDR2 YYNGEE. After removal of 2 bases from V and 0 bases from J, the junction contained 12 bases not matched to a gene. CDR3 in amino acids: CASSVTGTGGGANYGYTF. CDR3 in DNA: TGTGCCAGCAGCGTTACCGGGACAGGCGGCGGAGCTAACTATGGCTACACCTTC.

This chain links TRBV5-4 with TRBJ2-5; TRBD2 is a possible D gene (5 bases). The CDR3 runs to 14 residues. The V and J ends lost 2 bases and 5 bases respectively, with 13 bases between them. Germline V CDR1 and CDR2: SGHNT, YYREEE (reference sequence). CDR3 sequence reads: CASSFRTSPETQYF. The CDR3 nucleotides are TGTGCCAGCAGCTTCCGGACTTCCCCGGAGACCCAGTACTTC. Combining the CDR3 with reference TRBV5-4 and TRBJ2-5 gives the whole variable domain ETGVTQSPTHLIKTRGQQVTLRCSSQSGHNTVSWYQQALGQGPQFIFQYYREEENGRGNFPPRFSGLQFPNYSSELNVNALELDDSALYLCASSFRTSPETQYFGPGTRLLVL.